The 19 T cell receptor beta chains presented below share a single source sample, sequenced in a study of blood T cell repertoires in COVID-19. Sequenced by immunoSEQ multiplex PCR; TCRdb stores in-frame clones only, minus some. Seen here are around 290,000 clones, around 88% observed once, and the top ten hold about 4.6%. Sequencing input: peripheral blood. The source of these receptors is a man aged 35 to 55 with acute or convalescent COVID-19.

This clone was recorded only once. The J gene is TRBJ2-1, the V gene TRBV11-3; possible D gene TRBD1, 6 bases. V lost 1 base, J lost 6 bases, and 10 bases lay in between. CDR1 is SGHNT, CDR2 YENEEA, per germline. The CDR3 contains 14 residues. CDR3: CASSLVSGVNEQFF. In DNA form, the CDR3 reads TGTGCCAGCAGCTTAGTGTCAGGGGTCAATGAGCAGTTCTTC. The variable domain in full, completed from reference TRBV11-3 and TRBJ2-1, reads EAGVVQSPRYKIIEKKQPVAFWCNPISGHNTLYWYLQNLGQGPELLIRYENEEAVDDSQLPKDRFSAERLKGVDSTLKIQPAELGDSAVYLCASSLVSGVNEQFFGPGTRLTVL.

The CDR3 DNA is TGTGCCAGCAGCTTACAGGCAGGGAAGAACACCGGGGAGCTGTTTTTT. Its translation is CASSLQAGKNTGELFF. The chain uses TRBV7-3 and TRBJ2-2; a weak D match, TRBD1 (5 bases). CDR3 length: 16 residues. V lost 2 bases to trimming and J lost 1 base, with 11 bases between them. Germline CDR1 and CDR2: SGHTA and FQGTGA.

The V gene is TRBV5-1, the J gene TRBJ2-3; tentatively, D is TRBD2 (7 bases). The germline V gene has CDR1 SGHRS and CDR2 YFSETQ. Trimming removed 0 bases at V and 5 bases at J, with 13 bases between. This CDR3 is 15 amino acids long. The CDR3 here is CASSLEGGYRDTQYF. CDR3 sequence (DNA): TGCGCCAGCAGCTTGGAGGGGGGGTATAGAGATACGCAGTATTTT.

This chain uses TRBV27 with TRBJ1-2, with D unclear. Trimming removed 0 bases at V and 4 bases at J, with 6 bases between. CDR3 size: 13 residues. Germline CDR1 MNHEY, CDR2 SMNVEV (reference sequence). The CDR3 nucleotides are TGTGCCAGCAGTTTATCCCCCAGCTATGGCTACACCTTC. It encodes CASSLSPSYGYTF.

The V gene is TRBV27, the J gene TRBJ2-1; 12 bases align to TRBD2. Germline V CDR1 and CDR2: MNHEY, SMNVEV (reference sequence). The CDR3 sequence is 15 residues long. V lost 7 bases, J lost 5 bases, and 6 bases stayed unmatched. The CDR3 reads CASTKLAGGDNEQFF. For the CDR3, the DNA is TGTGCCAGCACTAAACTAGCGGGGGGAGACAATGAGCAGTTCTTC.

Worth noting for this clone: The junction and the germline gene differ at one end; a read error may be behind it. The CDR3 nucleotides are TGTGCCAGCAGCTTAGGAGGGGCAGGGGCGTCGGTCTTC. Translating it yields CASSLGGAGASVF. The chain has TRBV7-9 and TRBJ2-1, with D perhaps TRBD1 (6 bases). In germline, CDR1 is SEHNR, CDR2 FQNEAQ (reference sequence). The CDR3 contains 13 residues.

The V and J genes are TRBV7-6 and TRBJ2-1; maybe TRBD1 (6 bases). Germline loops: CDR1 SGHVS, CDR2 FNYEAQ. The CDR3 extends over 12 amino acids. Trimming shortened V by 5 bases and J by 8 bases, and 10 bases separated the two germline ends. This CDR3 reads CASSPPGDEQFF. The CDR3 nucleotides read TGTGCCAGCAGCCCCCCAGGGGATGAGCAGTTCTTC. Filled out from reference TRBV7-6 and TRBJ2-1, the complete variable domain reads GAGVSQSPRYKVTKRGQDVALRCDPISGHVSLYWYRQALGQGPEFLTYFNYEAQQDKSGLPNDRFSAERPEGSISTLTIQRTEQRDSAMYRCASSPPGDEQFFGPGTRLTVL.

The rearrangement links TRBV6-2 or TRBV6-3 to TRBJ2-7, with TRBD1 identical over 9 bases. This CDR3 spans 15 amino acids. Trimming took 4 bases from V and 2 from J; bases not matched to a gene: 6. In germline, CDR1 is MNHEY, CDR2 SVGEGT. This CDR3 reads CASSFSGTGTYEQYF. CDR3 in DNA: TGTGCCAGCAGTTTCTCCGGGACAGGGACCTACGAGCAGTACTTC.

The count of this clone is one. The chain has TRBV2 and TRBJ1-1; unclear D gene. The germline gives CDR1 SNHLY, CDR2 FYNNEI. The V gene lost 9 bases and the J gene lost 1 base, with 12 bases spanning the gap. This CDR3 has 13 amino acids. The CDR3 DNA follows: TGTGCCAGTAGTAATCAGTGGAACACTGAAGCTTTCTTT. It is translated as CASSNQWNTEAFF. The variable domain in full, completed from reference TRBV2 and TRBJ1-1, reads EPEVTQTPSHQVTQMGQEVILRCVPISNHLYFYWYRQILGQKVEFLVSFYNNEISEKSEIFDDQFSVERPDGSNFTLKIRSTKLEDSAMYFCASSNQWNTEAFFGQGTRLTVV.

The chain recombines TRBV27 with TRBJ1-5; D is unclear. In germline, CDR1 is MNHEY, CDR2 SMNVEV (reference sequence). The CDR3 is made up of 13 amino acids. Trimming shortened V by 8 bases and J by 4 bases, and 12 bases separated the two germline ends. CDR3 sequence: CASGKRENQPQHF. The CDR3 coding sequence is TGTGCCAGCGGGAAAAGGGAGAATCAGCCCCAGCATTTT.

Regarding this clone: This sample includes further DNA sequences coding for the same CDR3. The chain employs TRBV5-1 and TRBJ1-2, with 8 positions matching TRBD1. J lost 2 bases, V lost 4 bases, and 7 bases had no gene match. The CDR3 consists of 15 residues. Germline CDR1 reads SGHRS; CDR2 reads YFSETQ. CDR3 coding DNA: TGCGCCAGCAGCCTCGGACAGGGTGCAAACTATGGCTACACCTTC. Protein product: CASSLGQGANYGYTF.

The rearrangement uses TRBV30 and TRBJ1-6, with D possibly matching TRBD1 (6 bases). There are 17 residues in the CDR3. Germline CDR1 is GTSNPN and CDR2 is SVGIG (reference sequence). V lost 0 bases and J lost 5, with 17 bases in between. CDR3 nucleotide sequence: TGTGCCTGGAGTGTCGGTCTGGGGGGGGCGGATAATTCACCCCTCCACTTT. Protein product: CAWSVGLGGADNSPLHF.

This clone was detected once. V gene TRBV19 combines with J gene TRBJ2-1, with 7 bases fitting TRBD2. The length of the CDR3 is 16 residues. The trim removed 5 bases at V and 3 bases at J, leaving 10 bases unmatched. CDR1 and CDR2 (germline): LNHDA, SQIVND (reference sequence). The CDR3 DNA follows: TGTGCCAGTAGTGGGCCTAGCGGAAATCTCTACAATGAGCAGTTCTTC. Amino acids: CASSGPSGNLYNEQFF.

V is TRBV27 and J is TRBJ1-2; no clear D. There are 14 residues in the CDR3. V was shortened by 2 bases and J by 4 bases, with 11 bases between the two germline ends. CDR1 MNHEY and CDR2 SMNVEV come from the germline V gene (reference sequence). The CDR3 protein is CASSLVYSRYGYTF. The CDR3 DNA follows: TGTGCCAGCAGTTTAGTCTACAGCCGCTATGGCTACACCTTC.

The rearrangement links TRBV7-2 to TRBJ2-1; a possible D gene is TRBD2 (6 bases). The V end was cut by 2 bases, the J end by 1 base, with 15 bases between. Germline CDR1 and CDR2: SGHTA and FQGNSA. The CDR3 contains 17 residues. The CDR3 region has the DNA TGTGCCAGCAGCTTAATCGGGACTTTTTTGTCCTACAATGAGCAGTTCTTC. As protein: CASSLIGTFLSYNEQFF.

This chain connects TRBV5-6 to TRBJ2-3; D may be TRBD2 (6 bases). Per germline, CDR1 SGHDT and CDR2 YYEEEE. The CDR3 totals 18 residues. Trimming took 3 bases from V and 2 from J, leaving 22 bases between them. The CDR3 region is CASSSTGTLLSYTDTQYF. The CDR3 region has the DNA TGTGCCAGCAGCTCCACCGGGACTCTTCTTTCCTACACAGATACGCAGTATTTT.

This CDR3 reads CASGLSRGNEQYF. In nucleotides, the CDR3 is TGTGCTAGTGGTTTATCCCGTGGCAACGAGCAGTACTTC. This chain links TRBV12-5 with TRBJ2-7; no clear D. The CDR3 length is 13 residues. V was clipped by 3 bases and J by 5 bases, with 11 bases between them. Germline-derived CDR1 and CDR2 are LGHNT and FRNRAP. Filled out from reference TRBV12-5 and TRBJ2-7, the complete variable domain reads DARVTQTPRHKVTEMGQEVTMRCQPILGHNTVFWYRQTMMQGLELLAYFRNRAPLDDSGMPKDRFSAEMPDATLATLKIQPSEPRDSAVYFCASGLSRGNEQYFGPGTRLTVT.

The chain carries TRBV5-1 and TRBJ1-3; no firm D call. In germline, CDR1 is SGHRS, CDR2 YFSETQ. The length of the CDR3 is 14 residues. V lost 0 bases and J lost 0, with 4 bases in between. CDR3 in DNA: TGCGCCAGCAGCTTGGACAACTCTGGAAACACCATATATTTT. It yields the protein CASSLDNSGNTIYF.

The chain recombines TRBV5-1 with TRBJ2-7, with D possibly matching TRBD1 (7 bases). V gave up 7 bases and J gave up 3 bases, with 17 bases separating them. The CDR3 is 14 residues long. Germline V gene data show CDR1 as SGHRS and CDR2 as YFSETQ. The CDR3 coding sequence is TGCGCCAGCGCCAGGGGGGCAGGGGGCTACGAGCAGTACTTC. It codes for CASARGAGGYEQYF.